The clone carrying this TCR beta chain was counted a few times. No antigen is known for it. Each CDR3 protein gets one entry after TCRdb re-called the 5' RACE reads with MiXCR. The data contain more than 650,000 distinct CDR3 sequences, 10% to 15% of them singletons. The data derive from a study of CD8 T cells in ankylosing spondylitis. General study points: Clones linked to disease were reported to show significant enrichment in matched ankylosing spondylitis synovial fluid. Characteristic of ankylosing spondylitis blood, it appeared, was a TCR beta motif comprising about eight highly homologous variants.

Germline V CDR1 and CDR2: SGHRS, YFSETQ. The germline V and J ends were trimmed by 0 bases and 2 bases, with 7 bases remaining between them. CDR3 length equals 14 residues. The source material was blood, either unsorted or a sorted T cell fraction (not recorded which). The receptor was isolated from a male donor with ankylosing spondylitis. The chain links TRBV5-1 to TRBJ2-3; possible D gene TRBD2, 6 bases. The CDR3 bases are TGCGCCAGCAGCTTGGCTAGCGCCACAGATACGCAGTATTTT. The encoded protein is CASSLASATDTQYF.